Sequencing of this TCR beta chain was carried out in a study of T cell changes during pregnancy in multiple sclerosis. Assay used: immunoSEQ multiplex PCR; TCRdb lists only in-frame clones, some missing. This table holds fewer than 40,000 clones, approximately 90% found once. The CDR3 has 16 amino acids. CDR1 LNHNV and CDR2 YYDKDF come from the germline V gene (reference sequence). Deletions cut 1 base from V and 1 base from J, with 10 bases between. The source is a female donor in good health, enrolled as a control in a pregnancy study. The chain combines TRBV15 with TRBJ2-2; D might be TRBD2 (6 bases). Here the sequenced sample was CD4+ T cells from peripheral blood mononuclear cells, taken in the first trimester of pregnancy. As DNA, the CDR3 is TGTGCCACCAGCAGAGGGATTAGCGGGAACACCGGGGAGCTGTTTTTT. Protein product: CATSRGISGNTGELFF.